Included here is one T cell receptor (beta chain) sequence, with context. What it recognizes is unknown. This record comes from a study of radiation and T cells in renal cell carcinoma. Treatment here: treatment-naive control, cytoreductive nephrectomy. Controls included several female and about a dozen male donors, resected 2011 to 2014. Study-level findings and limits: Irradiated tumors held more dominant CDR3 motifs than control tumors.

Libraries were prepared by immunoSEQ multiplex PCR; TCRdb keeps only in-frame clonotypes and omits some of them. Of about 7,900 clones in the sample, 65% were seen once. The receptor's source is a woman aged 70-85 years with renal cell carcinoma. This sample comprised tumor tissue, obtained from a patient whose treatment was nephrectomy without radiotherapy.

The CDR3 loop reads CASSRGLAGDLDTQYF. DNA of the CDR3: TGTGCCAGCAGCAGGGGACTAGCGGGGGATTTAGATACGCAGTATTTT. The rearrangement uses TRBV11-3 and TRBJ2-3; TRBD2 matches 14 bases. Germline-derived CDR1 and CDR2 are SGHNT and YENEEA. The trim removed 5 bases at V and 5 bases at J, leaving 6 bases unmatched. The CDR3 is made up of 16 amino acids.